This T cell receptor (beta chain) was identified during a study of T cells after posttransplantation cyclophosphamide. Study-level findings and limits: Skin or GI-infiltrating T cells shared few TRB sequences with blood. Later blood repertoires were often dominated by clones from the donor CD8+ memory compartment.

The related graft donor's blood sample was taken on the day of bone marrow donation. This clone occurred once. Its specificity is not known. Repertoires were generated with immunoSEQ multiplex PCR, while TCRdb's copy carries only in-frame clones and drops some. The sample includes 45,000 to 60,000 clones, 92% seen only once; the top ten take 2.5% to 4%. The sequencing input was PBMCs. The receptor comes from a woman in her forties or fifties in good health and a related stem cell transplant donor.

CDR3 sequence reads: CSVAPGTDGTEAFF. The CDR3 region has the DNA TGCAGCGTAGCCCCGGGGACAGACGGCACTGAAGCTTTCTTT. The V call is TRBV29-1, the J call TRBJ1-1, with 7 bases fitting TRBD1. The V gene end was trimmed by 6 bases and the J gene end by 4 bases; junction bases not matched to a gene: 11. Germline values: CDR1 SQVTM, CDR2 ANQGSEA. The CDR3 is made up of 14 amino acids.